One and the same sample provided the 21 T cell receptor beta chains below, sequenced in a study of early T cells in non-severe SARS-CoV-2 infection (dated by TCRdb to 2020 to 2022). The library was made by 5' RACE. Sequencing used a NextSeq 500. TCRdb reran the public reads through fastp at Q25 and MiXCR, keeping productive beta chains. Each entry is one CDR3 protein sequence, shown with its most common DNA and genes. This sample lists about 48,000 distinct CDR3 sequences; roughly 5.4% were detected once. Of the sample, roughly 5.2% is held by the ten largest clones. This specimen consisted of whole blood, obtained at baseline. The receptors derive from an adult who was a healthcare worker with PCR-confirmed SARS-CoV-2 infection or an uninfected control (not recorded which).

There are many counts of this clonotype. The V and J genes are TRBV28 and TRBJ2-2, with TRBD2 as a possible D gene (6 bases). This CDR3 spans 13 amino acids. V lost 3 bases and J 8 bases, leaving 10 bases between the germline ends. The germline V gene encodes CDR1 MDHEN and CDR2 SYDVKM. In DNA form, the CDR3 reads TGTGCCAGCAGTTTCGGGGGTTTTGGGGAGCTGTTTTTT. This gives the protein CASSFGGFGELFF.

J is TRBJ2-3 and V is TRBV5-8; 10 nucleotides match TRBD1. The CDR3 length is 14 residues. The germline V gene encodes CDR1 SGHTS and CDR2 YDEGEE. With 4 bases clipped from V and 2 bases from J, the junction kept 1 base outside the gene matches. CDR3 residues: CASSRQGATDTQYF. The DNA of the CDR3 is TGTGCCAGCAGCCGACAGGGGGCCACAGATACGCAGTATTTT. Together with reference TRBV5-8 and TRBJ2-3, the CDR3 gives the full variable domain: EAGVTQSPTHLIKTRGQQATLRCSPISGHTSVYWYQQALGLGLQFLLWYDEGEERNRGNFPPRFSGRQFPNYSSELNVNALELEDSALYLCASSRQGATDTQYFGPGTRLTVL.

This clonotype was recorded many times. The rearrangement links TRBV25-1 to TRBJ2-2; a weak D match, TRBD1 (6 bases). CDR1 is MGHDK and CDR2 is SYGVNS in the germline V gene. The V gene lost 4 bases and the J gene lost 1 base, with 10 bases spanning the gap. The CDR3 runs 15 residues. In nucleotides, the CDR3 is TGTGCCAGCAGTGCCATGACAGGGAACACCGGGGAGCTGTTTTTT. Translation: CASSAMTGNTGELFF.

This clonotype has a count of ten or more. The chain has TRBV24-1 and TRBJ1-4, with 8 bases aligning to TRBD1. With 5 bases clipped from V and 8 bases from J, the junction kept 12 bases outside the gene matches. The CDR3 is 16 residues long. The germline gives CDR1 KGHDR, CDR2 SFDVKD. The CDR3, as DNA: TGTGCCACCAGTGGCGGCGGACAGGGCGAAGGGGAAAAACTGTTTTTT. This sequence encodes CATSGGGQGEGEKLFF.

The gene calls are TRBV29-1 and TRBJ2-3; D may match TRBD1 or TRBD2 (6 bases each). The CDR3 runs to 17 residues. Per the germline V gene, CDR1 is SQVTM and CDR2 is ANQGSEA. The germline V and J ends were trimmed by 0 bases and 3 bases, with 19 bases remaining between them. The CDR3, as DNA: TGCAGCGTTGAAGATGGGGGGACACCCGGTTGGACAGATACGCAGTATTTT. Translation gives CSVEDGGTPGWTDTQYF.

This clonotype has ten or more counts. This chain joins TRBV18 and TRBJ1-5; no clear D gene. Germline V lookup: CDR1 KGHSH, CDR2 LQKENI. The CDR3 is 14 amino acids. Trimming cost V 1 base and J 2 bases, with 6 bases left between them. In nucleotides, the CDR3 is TGTGCCAGCTCACCACGCCAGGGCAATCAGCCCCAGCATTTT. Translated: CASSPRQGNQPQHF.

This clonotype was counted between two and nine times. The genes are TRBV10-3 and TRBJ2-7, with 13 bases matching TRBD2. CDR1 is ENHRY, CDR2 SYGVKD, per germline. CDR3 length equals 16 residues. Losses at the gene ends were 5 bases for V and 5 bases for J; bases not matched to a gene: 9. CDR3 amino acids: CAISRTSGSAPNEQYF. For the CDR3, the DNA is TGTGCCATCAGTAGGACTAGCGGGAGTGCGCCCAACGAGCAGTACTTC.

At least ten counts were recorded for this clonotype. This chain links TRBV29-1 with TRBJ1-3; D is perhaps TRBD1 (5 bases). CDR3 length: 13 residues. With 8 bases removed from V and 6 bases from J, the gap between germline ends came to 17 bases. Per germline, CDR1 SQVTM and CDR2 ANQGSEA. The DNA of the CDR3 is TGCAGCTTCTCCAGGGCGTCCGAAAACACCATATATTTT. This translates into CSFSRASENTIYF.

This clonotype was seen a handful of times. Here the CDR3 DNA reads TGTGCCAGCAGCCTCACGGGGACAGGGCCCCACGAGCAGTACTTC. It is translated as CASSLTGTGPHEQYF. The chain has TRBV7-3 and TRBJ2-7, with 9 bases matching TRBD1. The germline CDR1 and CDR2 sequences are SGHTA and FQGTGA. V shed 5 bases and J 5 bases; nucleotides not matched to a gene: 10. This CDR3 region has 15 residues.

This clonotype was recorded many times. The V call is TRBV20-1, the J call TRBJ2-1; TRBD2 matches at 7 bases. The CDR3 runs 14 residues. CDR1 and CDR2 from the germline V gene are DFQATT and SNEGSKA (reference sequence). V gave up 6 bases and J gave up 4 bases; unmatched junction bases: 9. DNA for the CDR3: TGCAGTGCCGAGCGGGATTCAACGTACAATGAGCAGTTCTTC. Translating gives CSAERDSTYNEQFF.

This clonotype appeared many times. The CDR3 DNA reads TGTGCCAGCTCACCCCGTACAGGGAGCCCAGCAAGCAGCTATGGCTACACCTTC. This encodes CASSPRTGSPASSYGYTF. The V gene is TRBV18, the J gene TRBJ1-2; possibly TRBD1 for D (6 bases). Between the trimmed V and J ends, which lost 3 bases and 4 bases, there was a span of 24 bases. CDR1 is KGHSH, CDR2 LQKENI, per germline. The CDR3 is 18 residues long.

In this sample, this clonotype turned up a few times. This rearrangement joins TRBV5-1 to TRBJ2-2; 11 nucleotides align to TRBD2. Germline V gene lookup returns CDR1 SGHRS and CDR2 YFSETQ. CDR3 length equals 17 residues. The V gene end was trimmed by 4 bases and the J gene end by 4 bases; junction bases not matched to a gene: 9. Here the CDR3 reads CASSPSIAGGPTGELFF. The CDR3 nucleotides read TGCGCCAGCAGCCCTTCCATAGCGGGAGGGCCCACCGGGGAGCTGTTTTTT.

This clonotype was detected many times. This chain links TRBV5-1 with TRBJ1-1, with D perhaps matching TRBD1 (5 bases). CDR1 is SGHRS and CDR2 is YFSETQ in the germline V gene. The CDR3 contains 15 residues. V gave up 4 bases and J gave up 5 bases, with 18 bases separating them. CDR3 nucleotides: TGCGCCAGCAGCCTGGAAACCGGGACTGGGACTGAAGCTTTCTTT. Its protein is CASSLETGTGTEAFF.

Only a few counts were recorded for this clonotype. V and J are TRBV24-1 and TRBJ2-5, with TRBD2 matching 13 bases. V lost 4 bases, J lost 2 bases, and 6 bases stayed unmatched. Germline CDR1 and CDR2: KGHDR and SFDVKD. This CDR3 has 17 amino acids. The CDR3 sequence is CATSDSQLAGGQETQYF. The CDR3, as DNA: TGTGCCACCAGTGACTCCCAACTAGCGGGAGGGCAAGAGACCCAGTACTTC.

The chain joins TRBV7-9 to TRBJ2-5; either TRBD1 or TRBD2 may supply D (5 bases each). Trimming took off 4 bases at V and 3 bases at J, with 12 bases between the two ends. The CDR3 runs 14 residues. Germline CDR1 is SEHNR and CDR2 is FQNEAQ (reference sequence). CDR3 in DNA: TGTGCCAGCAGCTCCTGGGACGGCGAAGAGACCCAGTACTTC. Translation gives CASSSWDGEETQYF.

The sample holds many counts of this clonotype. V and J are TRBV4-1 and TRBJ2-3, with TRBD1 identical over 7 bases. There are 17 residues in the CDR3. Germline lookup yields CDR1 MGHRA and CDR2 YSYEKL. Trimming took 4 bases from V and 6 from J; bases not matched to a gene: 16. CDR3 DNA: TGCGCCAGCAGCCGAGGGGGCATAACTAGGAACGGGGATACGCAGTATTTT. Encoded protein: CASSRGGITRNGDTQYF.

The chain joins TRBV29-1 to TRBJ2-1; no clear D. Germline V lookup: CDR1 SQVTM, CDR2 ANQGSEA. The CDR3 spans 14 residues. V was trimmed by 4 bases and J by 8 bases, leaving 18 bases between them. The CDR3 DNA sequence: TGCAGCGTTGCCCTTTCTCTGGCGCTGGATGAGCAGTTCTTC. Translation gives CSVALSLALDEQFF.

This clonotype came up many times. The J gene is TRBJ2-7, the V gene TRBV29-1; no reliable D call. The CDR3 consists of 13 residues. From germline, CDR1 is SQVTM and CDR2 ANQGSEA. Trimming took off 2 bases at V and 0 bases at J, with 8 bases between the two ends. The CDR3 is CSVEYDLSYEQYF. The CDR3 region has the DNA TGCAGCGTTGAATACGACCTCTCCTACGAGCAGTACTTC.

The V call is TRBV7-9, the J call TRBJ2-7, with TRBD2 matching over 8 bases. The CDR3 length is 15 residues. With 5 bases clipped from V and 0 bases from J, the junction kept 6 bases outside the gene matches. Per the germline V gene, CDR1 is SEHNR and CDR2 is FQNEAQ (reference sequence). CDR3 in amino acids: CASSTTSASSYEQYF. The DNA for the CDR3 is TGTGCCAGCAGCACGACTAGCGCCTCCTCCTACGAGCAGTACTTC. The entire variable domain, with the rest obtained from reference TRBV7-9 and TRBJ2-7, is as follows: DTGVSQNPRHKITKRGQNVTFRCDPISEHNRLYWYRQTLGQGPEFLTYFQNEAQLEKSRLLSDRFSAERPKGSFSTLEIQRTEQGDSAMYLCASSTTSASSYEQYFGPGTRLTVT.

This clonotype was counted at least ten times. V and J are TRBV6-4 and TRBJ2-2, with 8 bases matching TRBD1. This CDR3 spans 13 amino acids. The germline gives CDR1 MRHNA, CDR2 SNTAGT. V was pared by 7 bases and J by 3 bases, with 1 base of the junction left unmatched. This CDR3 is CASKDRDTGELFF. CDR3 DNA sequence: TGTGCCAGCAAGGACAGGGACACCGGGGAGCTGTTTTTT.

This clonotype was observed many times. The CDR3 DNA reads TGCAGTGCTAGAGACTCCGGGGGCTGGGAGACCCAGTACTTC. This codes for CSARDSGGWETQYF. The chain combines TRBV20-1 with TRBJ2-5; D could derive from TRBD1 or TRBD2 (6 bases each). The CDR3 has 14 residues. Germline CDR1 reads DFQATT; CDR2 reads SNEGSKA (reference sequence). V lost 0 bases to trimming and J lost 5 bases, with 13 bases between them.